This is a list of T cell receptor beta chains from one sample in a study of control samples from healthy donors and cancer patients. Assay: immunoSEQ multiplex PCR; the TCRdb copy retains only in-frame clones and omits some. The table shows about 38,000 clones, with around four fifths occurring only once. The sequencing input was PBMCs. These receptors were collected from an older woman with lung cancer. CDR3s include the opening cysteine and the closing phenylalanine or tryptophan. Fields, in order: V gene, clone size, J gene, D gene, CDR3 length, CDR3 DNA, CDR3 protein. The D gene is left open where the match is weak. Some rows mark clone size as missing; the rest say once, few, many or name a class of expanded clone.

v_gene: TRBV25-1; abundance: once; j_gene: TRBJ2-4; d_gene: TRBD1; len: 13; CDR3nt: TGTGCCAGCAGGGGGACAGGTTCGGACATTCAGTACTTC; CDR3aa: CASRGTGSDIQYF
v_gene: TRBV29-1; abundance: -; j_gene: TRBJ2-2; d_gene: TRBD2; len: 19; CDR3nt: TGCAGCGTTGTTAAGGAGGGACTAAGCATTGACGCGAACACCGGGGAGCTGTTTTTT; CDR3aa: CSVVKEGLSIDANTGELFF
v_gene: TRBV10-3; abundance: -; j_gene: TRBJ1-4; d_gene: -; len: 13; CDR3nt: TGTGCCATCAGAACGGATACTAATGAAAAACTGTTTTTT; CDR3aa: CAIRTDTNEKLFF
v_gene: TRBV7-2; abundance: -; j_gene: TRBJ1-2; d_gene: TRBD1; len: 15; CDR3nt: TGTGCCAGCAGCTCCTATAAACAGGGGTCCTATGGCTACACCTTC; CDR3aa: CASSSYKQGSYGYTF
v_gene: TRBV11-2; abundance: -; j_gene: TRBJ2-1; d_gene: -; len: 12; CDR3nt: TGTGCCAGCAGCCAGGCGGGGAATGAGCAGTTCTTC; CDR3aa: CASSQAGNEQFF
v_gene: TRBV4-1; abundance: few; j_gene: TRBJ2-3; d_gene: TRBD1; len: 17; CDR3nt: TGCGCCAGCAGCCAAGACTACAGGGGGCGCTTAACAGATACGCAGTATTTT; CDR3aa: CASSQDYRGRLTDTQYF
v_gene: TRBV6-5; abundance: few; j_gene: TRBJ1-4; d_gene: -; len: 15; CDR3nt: TGTGCCAGCAGTTTGGTGCCGGGCGGTAATGAAAAACTGTTTTTT; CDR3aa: CASSLVPGGNEKLFF
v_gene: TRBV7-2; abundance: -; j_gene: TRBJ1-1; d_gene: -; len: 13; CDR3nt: TGTGCCAGCACCCGACCGAGGAGCACTGAAGCTTTCTTT; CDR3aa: CASTRPRSTEAFF
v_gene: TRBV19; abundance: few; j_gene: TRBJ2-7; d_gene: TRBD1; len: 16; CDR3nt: TGTGCCAGTAGTATTTCAGGGACAGGGAGATCCTACGAGCAGTACTTC; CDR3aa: CASSISGTGRSYEQYF
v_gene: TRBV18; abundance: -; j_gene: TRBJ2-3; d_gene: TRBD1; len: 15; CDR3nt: TGTGCCAGCTCACGGTCAGGGGGAAGCACAGATACGCAGTATTTT; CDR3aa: CASSRSGGSTDTQYF
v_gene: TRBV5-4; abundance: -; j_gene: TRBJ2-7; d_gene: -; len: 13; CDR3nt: TGTGCCAGCAGCTTGGGACAGTCCTACGAGCAGTACTTC; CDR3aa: CASSLGQSYEQYF
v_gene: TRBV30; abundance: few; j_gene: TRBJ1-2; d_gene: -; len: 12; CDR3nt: TGTGCCTCCACCACCCGGGGAGTAAGCTACACCTTC; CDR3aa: CASTTRGVSYTF
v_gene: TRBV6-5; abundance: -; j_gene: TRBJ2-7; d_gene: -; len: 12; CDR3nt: TGTGCCAGCAGTTCTTCACTCCACGAGCAGTACTTC; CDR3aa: CASSSSLHEQYF
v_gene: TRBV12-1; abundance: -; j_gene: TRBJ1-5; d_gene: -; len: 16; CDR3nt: TGTGCCAGCAGCCGATCCGGGACAGCGAAAAATCAGCCCCAGCATTTT; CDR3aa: CASSRSGTAKNQPQHF
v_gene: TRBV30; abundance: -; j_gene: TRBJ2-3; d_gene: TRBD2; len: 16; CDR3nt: TGTGCCTGGAGTGTACCCCTAGCGGGAGGCACAGATACGCAGTATTTT; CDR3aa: CAWSVPLAGGTDTQYF
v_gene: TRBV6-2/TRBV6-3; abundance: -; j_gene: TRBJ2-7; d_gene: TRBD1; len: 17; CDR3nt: TGTGCCAGCAGCCTGGGGAAGCTAGGACAGGGGGCATACGAGCAGTACTTC; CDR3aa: CASSLGKLGQGAYEQYF
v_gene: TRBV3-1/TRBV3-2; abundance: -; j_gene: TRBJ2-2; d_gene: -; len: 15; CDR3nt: TGTGCCAGCAGCCCCCGACAGGCGAACACCGGGGAGCTGTTTTTT; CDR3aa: CASSPRQANTGELFF
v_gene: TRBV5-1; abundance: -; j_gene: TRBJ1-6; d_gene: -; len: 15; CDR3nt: TGCGCCAGCAGCTTGGAAGGCAGAAGTAATTCACCCCTCCACTTT; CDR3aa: CASSLEGRSNSPLHF
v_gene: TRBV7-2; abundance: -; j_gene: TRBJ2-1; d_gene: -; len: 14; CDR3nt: TGTGCCAGCAGCTTAGGGAGTGAGCCGGGTGAGCAGTTCTTC; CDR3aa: CASSLGSEPGEQFF
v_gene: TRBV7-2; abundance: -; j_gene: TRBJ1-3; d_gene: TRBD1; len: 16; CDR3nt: TGTGCCAGCAGCTGGGACAGGGGGTACTCTGGAAACACCATATATTTT; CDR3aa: CASSWDRGYSGNTIYF
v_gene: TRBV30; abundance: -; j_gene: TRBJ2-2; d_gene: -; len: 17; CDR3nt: TGTGCCTGGAGTGAGATGGGGGGTCCCATGGACACCGGGGAGCTGTTTTTT; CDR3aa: CAWSEMGGPMDTGELFF
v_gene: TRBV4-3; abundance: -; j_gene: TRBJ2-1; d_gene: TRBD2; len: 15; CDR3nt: TGCGCCAGCAGCCCAGGCGGAGCGGGAGTAGATGAGCAGTTCTTC; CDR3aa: CASSPGGAGVDEQFF
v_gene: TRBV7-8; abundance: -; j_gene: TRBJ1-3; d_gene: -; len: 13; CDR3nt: TGTGCCAGCTTTTTGCCCCCTGGAAACACCATATATTTT; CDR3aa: CASFLPPGNTIYF
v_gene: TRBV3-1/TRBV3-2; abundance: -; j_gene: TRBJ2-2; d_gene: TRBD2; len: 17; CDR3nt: TGTGCCAGCAGCCAATGGACTAGCGGGCTGAACACCGGGGAGCTGTTTTTT; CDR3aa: CASSQWTSGLNTGELFF
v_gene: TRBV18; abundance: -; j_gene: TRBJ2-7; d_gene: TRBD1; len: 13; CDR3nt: TGTGCCAGCTCACCGACAGGGGGCTACGAGCAGTACTTC; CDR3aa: CASSPTGGYEQYF
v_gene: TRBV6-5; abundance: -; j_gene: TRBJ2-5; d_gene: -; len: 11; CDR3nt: TGTGCCAGCAGTACAGGGGAGACCCAGTACTTC; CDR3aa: CASSTGETQYF
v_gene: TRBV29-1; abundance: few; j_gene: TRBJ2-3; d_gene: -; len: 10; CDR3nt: TGCAGCGTTGTAGCAGGGGCCCCGGCTTTT; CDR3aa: CSVVAGAPAF
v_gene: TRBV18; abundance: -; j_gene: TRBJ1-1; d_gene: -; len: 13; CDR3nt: TGTGCCAGCTCACCGATTCGGGGAACTGAAGCTTTCTTT; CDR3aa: CASSPIRGTEAFF
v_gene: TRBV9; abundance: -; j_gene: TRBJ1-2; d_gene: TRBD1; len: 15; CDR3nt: TGTGCCAGCAGCGCCCAGACAGGGGGAGGCTATGGCTACACCTTC; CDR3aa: CASSAQTGGGYGYTF
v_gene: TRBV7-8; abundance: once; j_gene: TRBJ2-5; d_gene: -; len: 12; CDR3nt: TGTGCCAGCAGCTTAGCAAAGGAGACCCAGTACTTC; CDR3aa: CASSLAKETQYF
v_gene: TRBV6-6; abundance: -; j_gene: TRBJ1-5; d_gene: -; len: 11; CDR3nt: TGTGCCAGCAGTACGGATCAGCCCCAGCATTTT; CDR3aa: CASSTDQPQHF
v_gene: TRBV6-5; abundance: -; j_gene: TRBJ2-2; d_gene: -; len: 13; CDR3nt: TGTGCCAGTAGGGGTTGGAACACCGGGGAGCTGTTTTTT; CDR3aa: CASRGWNTGELFF
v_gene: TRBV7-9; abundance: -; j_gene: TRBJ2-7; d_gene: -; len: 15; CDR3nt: TGTGCCAGCAGCTTACCGCAGACGGAGGCCTACGAGCAGTACTTC; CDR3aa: CASSLPQTEAYEQYF
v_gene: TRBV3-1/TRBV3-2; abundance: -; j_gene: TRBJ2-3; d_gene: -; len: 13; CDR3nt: TGTGCCAGCACACCTAGCGGCACAGATACGCAGTATTTT; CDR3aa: CASTPSGTDTQYF
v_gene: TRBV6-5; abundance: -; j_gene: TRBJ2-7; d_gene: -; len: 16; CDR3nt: TGTGCCAGCAGTTTATCCGGGATCCAGGTCCCTACGGTGCAGTACTTC; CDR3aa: CASSLSGIQVPTVQYF
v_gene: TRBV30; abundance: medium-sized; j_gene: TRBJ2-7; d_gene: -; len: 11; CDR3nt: TGTGCCTGGAGTCAGTACTACGAGCAGTACTTC; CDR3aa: CAWSQYYEQYF
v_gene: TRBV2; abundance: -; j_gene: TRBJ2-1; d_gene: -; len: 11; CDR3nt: TGTGCCAGCAGTGAAATGAATGAGCAGTTCTTC; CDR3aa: CASSEMNEQFF
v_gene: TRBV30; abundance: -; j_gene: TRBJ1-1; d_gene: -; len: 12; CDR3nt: TGTGCCTGGAGCGGGGGACCGCGTGAAGCTTTCTTT; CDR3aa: CAWSGGPREAFF
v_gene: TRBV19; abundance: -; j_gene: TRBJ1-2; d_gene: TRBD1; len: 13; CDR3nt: TGTGCCAGTAGGAAAGGGGGCGCGGAGGGCTACACCTTC; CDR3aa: CASRKGGAEGYTF
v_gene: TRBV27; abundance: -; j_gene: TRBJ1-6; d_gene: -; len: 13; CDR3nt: TGTGCCAGCAGTCCGAAGTATAATTCACCCCTCCACTTT; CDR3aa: CASSPKYNSPLHF
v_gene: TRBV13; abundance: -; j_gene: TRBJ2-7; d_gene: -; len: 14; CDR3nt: TGTGCCAGCAGCCTGGGCCTACCAACCTACGAGCAGTACTTC; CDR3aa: CASSLGLPTYEQYF
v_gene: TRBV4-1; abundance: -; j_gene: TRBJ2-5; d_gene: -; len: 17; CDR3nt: TGCGCCAGCAGCCCGAGACCCCGGGAGTTGGGGCAAGAGACCCAGTACTTC; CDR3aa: CASSPRPRELGQETQYF
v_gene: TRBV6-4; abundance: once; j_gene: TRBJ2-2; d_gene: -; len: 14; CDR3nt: TGTGCCAGCACCGGGACCCCAGGCACCGGGGAGCTGTTTTTT; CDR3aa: CASTGTPGTGELFF
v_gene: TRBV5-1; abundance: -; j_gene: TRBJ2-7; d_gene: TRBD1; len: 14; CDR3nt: TGCGCCAGCAGCTTTATAGGACAGGGGATTGTGCAGTACTTC; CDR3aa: CASSFIGQGIVQYF
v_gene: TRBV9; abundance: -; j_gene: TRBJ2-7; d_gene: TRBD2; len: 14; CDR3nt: TGTGCCAGCAGCGTAGAACTAGCGGGAACGGGGCAGTACTTC; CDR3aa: CASSVELAGTGQYF
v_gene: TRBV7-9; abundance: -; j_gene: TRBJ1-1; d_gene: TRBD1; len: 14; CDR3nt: TGTGCCAGCAGCGTGTGGACAGGGGGCACTGAAGCTTTCTTT; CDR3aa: CASSVWTGGTEAFF
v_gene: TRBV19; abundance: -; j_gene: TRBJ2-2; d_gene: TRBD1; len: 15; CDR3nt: TGTGCCAGTAGTAAGGGACAGCTCTACACCGGGGAGCTGTTTTTT; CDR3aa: CASSKGQLYTGELFF
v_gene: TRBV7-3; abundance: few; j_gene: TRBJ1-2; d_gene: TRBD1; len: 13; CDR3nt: TGTGCCAGCTCCGGGGCAGGGGGAGATGGCTACACCTTC; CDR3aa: CASSGAGGDGYTF
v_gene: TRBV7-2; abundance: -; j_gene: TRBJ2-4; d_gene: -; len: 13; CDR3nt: TGTGCCAGCAGCCCCCCCCCTGAAAACATTCAGTACTTC; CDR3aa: CASSPPPENIQYF
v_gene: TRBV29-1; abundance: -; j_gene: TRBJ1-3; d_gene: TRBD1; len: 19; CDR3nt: TGCAGCGCCCTGGGAACCGTTCGGGACAGAATATTAGCGGGTAACACCATATATTTT; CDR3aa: CSALGTVRDRILAGNTIYF
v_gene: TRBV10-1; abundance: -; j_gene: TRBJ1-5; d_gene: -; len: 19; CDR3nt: TGCGCCAGCAGTGAAAGAGAGGGTAGGGGCCTCCACTACCTACAGCCCCAGCATTTT; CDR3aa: CASSEREGRGLHYLQPQHF
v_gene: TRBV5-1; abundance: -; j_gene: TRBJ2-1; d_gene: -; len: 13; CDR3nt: TGCGCCAGCAGCTTGGGTTTTCGGGAAAAGGAGTTCTTC; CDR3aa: CASSLGFREKEFF
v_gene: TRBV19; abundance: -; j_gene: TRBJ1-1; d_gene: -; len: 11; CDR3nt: TGTGCCAGTAGTAGAGACACTGAAGCTTTCTTT; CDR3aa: CASSRDTEAFF
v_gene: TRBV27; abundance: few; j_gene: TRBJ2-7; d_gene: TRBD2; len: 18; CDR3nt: TGTGCCAGCAGTTTATTTGGGGTTGGGCTAGCGGGTTCCTACGAGCAGTACTTC; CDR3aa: CASSLFGVGLAGSYEQYF
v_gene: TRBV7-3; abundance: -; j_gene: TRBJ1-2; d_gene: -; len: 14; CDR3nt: TGTGCCAGCAGCTTGGGCGGGCAGGACTATGGCTACACCTTC; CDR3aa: CASSLGGQDYGYTF
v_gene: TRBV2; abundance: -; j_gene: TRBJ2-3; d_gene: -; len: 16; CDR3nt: TGTGCCAGCAGTGAAGCGAGGGGTTTGGGCACAGATACGCAGTATTTT; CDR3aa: CASSEARGLGTDTQYF
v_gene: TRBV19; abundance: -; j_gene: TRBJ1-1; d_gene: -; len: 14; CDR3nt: TGTGCCAGTAGTGGCGGTCTCTGGAAGACTGAAGCTTTCTTT; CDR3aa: CASSGGLWKTEAFF
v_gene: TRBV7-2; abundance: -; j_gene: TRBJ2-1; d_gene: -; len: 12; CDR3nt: TGTGCCAGCAGCGCGACAGGTAATGAGCAGTTCTTC; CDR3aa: CASSATGNEQFF
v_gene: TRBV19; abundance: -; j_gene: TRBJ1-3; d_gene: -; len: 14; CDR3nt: TGTGCCAGTAGTATAGCGGGCTCCGAACAGGGATCGCTATTT; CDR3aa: CASSIAGSEQGSLF